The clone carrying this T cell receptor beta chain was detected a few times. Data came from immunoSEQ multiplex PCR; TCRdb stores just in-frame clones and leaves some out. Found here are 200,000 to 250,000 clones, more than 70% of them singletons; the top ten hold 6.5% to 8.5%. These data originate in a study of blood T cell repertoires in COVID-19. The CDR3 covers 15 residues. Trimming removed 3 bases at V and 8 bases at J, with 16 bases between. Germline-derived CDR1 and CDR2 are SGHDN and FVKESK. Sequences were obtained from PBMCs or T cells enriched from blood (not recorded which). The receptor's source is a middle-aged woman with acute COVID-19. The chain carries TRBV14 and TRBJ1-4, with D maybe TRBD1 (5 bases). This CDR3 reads CASSQADSLVEKLFF. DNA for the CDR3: TGTGCCAGCAGCCAGGCTGACAGTCTAGTGGAAAAACTGTTTTTT.